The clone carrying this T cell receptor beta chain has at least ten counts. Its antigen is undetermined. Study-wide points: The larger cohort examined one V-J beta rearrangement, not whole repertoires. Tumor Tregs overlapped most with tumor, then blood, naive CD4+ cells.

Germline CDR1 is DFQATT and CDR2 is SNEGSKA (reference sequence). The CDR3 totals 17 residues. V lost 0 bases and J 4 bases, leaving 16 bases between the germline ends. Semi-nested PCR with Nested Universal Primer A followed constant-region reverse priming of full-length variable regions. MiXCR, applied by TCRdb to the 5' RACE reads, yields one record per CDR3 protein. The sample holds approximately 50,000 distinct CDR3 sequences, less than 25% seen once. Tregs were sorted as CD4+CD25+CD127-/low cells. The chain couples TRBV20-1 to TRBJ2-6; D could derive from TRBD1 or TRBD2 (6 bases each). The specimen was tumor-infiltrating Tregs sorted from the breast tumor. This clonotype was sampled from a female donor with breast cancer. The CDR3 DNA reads TGCAGTGCTAGAGACCCGGAACGGGGGCCCGGGGCCAACGTCCTGACTTTC. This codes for CSARDPERGPGANVLTF.